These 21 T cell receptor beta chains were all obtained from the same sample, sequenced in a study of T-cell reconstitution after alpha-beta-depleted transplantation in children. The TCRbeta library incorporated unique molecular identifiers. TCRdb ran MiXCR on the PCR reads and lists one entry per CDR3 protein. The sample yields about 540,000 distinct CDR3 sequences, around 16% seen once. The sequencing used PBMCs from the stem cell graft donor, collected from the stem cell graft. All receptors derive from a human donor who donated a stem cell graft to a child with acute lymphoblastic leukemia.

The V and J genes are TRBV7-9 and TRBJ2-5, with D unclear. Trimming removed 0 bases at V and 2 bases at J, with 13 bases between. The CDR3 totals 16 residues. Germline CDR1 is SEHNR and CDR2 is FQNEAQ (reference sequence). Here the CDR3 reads CASSLAPGLYQETQYF. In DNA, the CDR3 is TGTGCCAGCAGCTTAGCGCCGGGTCTTTATCAAGAGACCCAGTACTTC.

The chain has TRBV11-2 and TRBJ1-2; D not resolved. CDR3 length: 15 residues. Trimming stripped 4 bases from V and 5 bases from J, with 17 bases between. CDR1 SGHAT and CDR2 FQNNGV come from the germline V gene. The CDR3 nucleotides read TGTGCCAGCAGCTCCGGACTGGCGACCTCTTATGGCTACACCTTC. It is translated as CASSSGLATSYGYTF.

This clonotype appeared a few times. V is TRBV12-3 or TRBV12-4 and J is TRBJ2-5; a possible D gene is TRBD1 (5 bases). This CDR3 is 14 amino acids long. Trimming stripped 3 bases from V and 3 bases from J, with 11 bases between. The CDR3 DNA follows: TGTGCCAGCAGTTTGTCGGGCAGGGAAGAGACCCAGTACTTC. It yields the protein CASSLSGREETQYF.

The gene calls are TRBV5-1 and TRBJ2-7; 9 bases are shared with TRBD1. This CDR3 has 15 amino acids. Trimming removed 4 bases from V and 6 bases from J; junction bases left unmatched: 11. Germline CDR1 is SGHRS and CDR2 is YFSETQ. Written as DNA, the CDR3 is TGCGCCAGCAGCGCACGACAGGGGGAGTTGGGCGAGCAGTACTTC. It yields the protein CASSARQGELGEQYF.

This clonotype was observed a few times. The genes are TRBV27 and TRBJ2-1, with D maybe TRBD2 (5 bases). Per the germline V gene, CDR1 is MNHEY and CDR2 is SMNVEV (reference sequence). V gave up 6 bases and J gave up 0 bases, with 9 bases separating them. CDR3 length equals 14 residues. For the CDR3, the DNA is TGTGCCAGCAGGAAGCGGAGCTCCTACAATGAGCAGTTCTTC. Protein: CASRKRSSYNEQFF.

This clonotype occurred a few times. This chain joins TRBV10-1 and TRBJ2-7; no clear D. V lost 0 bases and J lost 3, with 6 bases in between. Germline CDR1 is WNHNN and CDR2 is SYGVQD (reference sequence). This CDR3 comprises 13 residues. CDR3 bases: TGCGCCAGCAGTGAGTCTCTTAGCTACGAGCAGTACTTC. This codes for CASSESLSYEQYF.

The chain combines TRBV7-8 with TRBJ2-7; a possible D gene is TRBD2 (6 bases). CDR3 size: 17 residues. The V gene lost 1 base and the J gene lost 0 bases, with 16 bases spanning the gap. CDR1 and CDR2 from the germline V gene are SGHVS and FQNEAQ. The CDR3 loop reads CASSLVDGGWSSYEQYF. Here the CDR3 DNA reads TGTGCCAGCAGCTTAGTAGACGGGGGTTGGAGCTCCTACGAGCAGTACTTC.

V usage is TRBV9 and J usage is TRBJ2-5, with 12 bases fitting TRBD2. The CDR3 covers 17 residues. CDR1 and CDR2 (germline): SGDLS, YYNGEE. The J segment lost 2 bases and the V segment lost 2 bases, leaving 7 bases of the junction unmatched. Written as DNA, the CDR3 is TGTGCCAGCAGCGTGGGGGGGACTAGCGGGTTTCAAGAGACCCAGTACTTC. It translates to CASSVGGTSGFQETQYF.

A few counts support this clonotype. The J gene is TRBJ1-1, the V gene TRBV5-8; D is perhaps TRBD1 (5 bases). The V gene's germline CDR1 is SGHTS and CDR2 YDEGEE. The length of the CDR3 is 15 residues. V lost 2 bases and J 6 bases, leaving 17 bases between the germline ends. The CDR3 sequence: CASSFIRLRDAEAFF. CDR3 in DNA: TGTGCCAGCAGCTTTATTAGGTTGAGGGACGCTGAAGCTTTCTTT. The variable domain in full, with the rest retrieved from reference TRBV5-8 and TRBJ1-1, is EAGVTQSPTHLIKTRGQQATLRCSPISGHTSVYWYQQALGLGLQFLLWYDEGEERNRGNFPPRFSGRQFPNYSSELNVNALELEDSALYLCASSFIRLRDAEAFFGQGTRLTVV.

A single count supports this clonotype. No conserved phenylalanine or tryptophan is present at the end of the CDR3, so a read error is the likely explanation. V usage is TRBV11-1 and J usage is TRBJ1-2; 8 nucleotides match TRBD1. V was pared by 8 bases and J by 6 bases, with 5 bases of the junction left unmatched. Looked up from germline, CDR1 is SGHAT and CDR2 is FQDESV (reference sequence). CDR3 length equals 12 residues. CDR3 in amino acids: CASRTGFDGYTL. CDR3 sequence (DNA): TGTGCCAGCCGGACAGGGTTTGATGGCTACACCTTG.

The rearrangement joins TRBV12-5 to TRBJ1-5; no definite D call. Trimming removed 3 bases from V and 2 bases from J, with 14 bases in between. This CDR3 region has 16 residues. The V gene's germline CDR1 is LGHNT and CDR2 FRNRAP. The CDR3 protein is CASGFLVYLGNQPQHF. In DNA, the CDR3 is TGTGCTAGTGGTTTTTTGGTTTATCTGGGCAATCAGCCCCAGCATTTT.

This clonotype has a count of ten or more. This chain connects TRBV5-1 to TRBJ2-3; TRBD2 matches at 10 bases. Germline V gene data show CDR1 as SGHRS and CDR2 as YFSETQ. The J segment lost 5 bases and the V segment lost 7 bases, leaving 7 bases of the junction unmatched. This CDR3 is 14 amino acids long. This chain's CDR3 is CASLLAGVGDTQYF. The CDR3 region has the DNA TGCGCCAGCTTGCTAGCGGGAGTGGGAGATACGCAGTATTTT. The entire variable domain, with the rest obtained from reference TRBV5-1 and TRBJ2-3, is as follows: KAGVTQTPRYLIKTRGQQVTLSCSPISGHRSVSWYQQTPGQGLQFLFEYFSETQRNKGNFPGRFSGRQFSNSRSEMNVSTLELGDSALYLCASLLAGVGDTQYFGPGTRLTVL.

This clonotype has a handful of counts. The CDR3 here is CSARIGTGDSNEQFF. The CDR3 region has the DNA TGCAGTGCTAGAATCGGGACAGGGGACTCCAATGAGCAGTTCTTC. The chain uses TRBV20-1 and TRBJ2-1; 10 nucleotides align to TRBD1. The CDR3 runs 15 residues. The germline V gene encodes CDR1 DFQATT and CDR2 SNEGSKA (reference sequence). The V gene end was trimmed by 2 bases and the J gene end by 6 bases; junction bases not matched to a gene: 7.

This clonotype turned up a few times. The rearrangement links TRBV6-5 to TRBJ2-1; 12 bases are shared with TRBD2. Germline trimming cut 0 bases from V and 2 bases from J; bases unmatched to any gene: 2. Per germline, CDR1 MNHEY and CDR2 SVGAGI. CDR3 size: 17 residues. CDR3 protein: CASSYSRTSGTYNEQFF. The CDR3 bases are TGTGCCAGCAGTTACTCCCGGACTAGCGGGACCTACAATGAGCAGTTCTTC.

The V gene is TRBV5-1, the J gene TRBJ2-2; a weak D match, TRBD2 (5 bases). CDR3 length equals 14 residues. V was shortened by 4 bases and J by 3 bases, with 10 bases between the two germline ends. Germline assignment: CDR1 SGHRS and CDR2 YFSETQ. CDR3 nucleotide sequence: TGCGCCAGCAGCCCGGACTCATACACCGGGGAGCTGTTTTTT. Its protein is CASSPDSYTGELFF.

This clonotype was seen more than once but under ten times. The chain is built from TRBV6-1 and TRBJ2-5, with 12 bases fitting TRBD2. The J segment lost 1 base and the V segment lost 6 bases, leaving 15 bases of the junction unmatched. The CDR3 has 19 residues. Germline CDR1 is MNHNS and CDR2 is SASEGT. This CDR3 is CASSLLAGGLPTSQETQYF. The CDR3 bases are TGTGCCAGCAGCCTACTAGCGGGAGGCCTCCCAACCTCCCAAGAGACCCAGTACTTC.

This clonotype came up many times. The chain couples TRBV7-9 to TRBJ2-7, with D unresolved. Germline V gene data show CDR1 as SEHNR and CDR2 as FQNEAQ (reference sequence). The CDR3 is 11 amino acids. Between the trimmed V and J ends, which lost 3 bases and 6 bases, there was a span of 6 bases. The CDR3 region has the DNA TGTGCCAGCAGCTTCAGTTCCGAGCAGTACTTC. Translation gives CASSFSSEQYF. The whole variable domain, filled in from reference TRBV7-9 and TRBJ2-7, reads DTGVSQNPRHKITKRGQNVTFRCDPISEHNRLYWYRQTLGQGPEFLTYFQNEAQLEKSRLLSDRFSAERPKGSFSTLEIQRTEQGDSAMYLCASSFSSEQYFGPGTRLTVT.

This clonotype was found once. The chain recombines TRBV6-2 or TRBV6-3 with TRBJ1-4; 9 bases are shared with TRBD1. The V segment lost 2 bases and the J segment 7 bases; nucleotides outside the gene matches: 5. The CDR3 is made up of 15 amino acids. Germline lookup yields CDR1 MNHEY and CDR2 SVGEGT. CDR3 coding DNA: TGTGCCAGCAGTTACACCGGGACAGGGAGTGAAAAACTGTTTTTT. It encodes CASSYTGTGSEKLFF.

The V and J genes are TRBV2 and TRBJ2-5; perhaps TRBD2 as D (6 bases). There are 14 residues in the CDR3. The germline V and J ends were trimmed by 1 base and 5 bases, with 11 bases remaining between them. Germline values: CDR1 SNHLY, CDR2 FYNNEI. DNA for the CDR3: TGTGCCAGCAGTGAAGGGGGGGTAAGGGAGACCCAGTACTTC. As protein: CASSEGGVRETQYF.

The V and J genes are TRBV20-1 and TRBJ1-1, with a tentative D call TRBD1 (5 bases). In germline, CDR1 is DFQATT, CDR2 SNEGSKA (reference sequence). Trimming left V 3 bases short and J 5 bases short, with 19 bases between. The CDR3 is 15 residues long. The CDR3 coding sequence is TGCAGTGCTAGGGTTTTTTCGTGGGGGGGGACTGAAGCTTTCTTT. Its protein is CSARVFSWGGTEAFF.

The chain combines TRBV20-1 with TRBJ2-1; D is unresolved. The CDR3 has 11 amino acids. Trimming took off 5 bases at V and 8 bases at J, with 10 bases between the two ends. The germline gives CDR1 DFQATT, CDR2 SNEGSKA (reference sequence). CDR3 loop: CSAYSDYEQFF. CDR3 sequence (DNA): TGCAGTGCTTACTCAGACTATGAGCAGTTCTTC.